The entry below describes one T cell receptor (beta chain). The antigen is undetermined. For the library, individual cDNA molecules each received unique molecular identifiers. TCRdb used MiXCR to reprocess the RACE reads, holding one entry per CDR3 protein. The sample consists of under 450,000 distinct CDR3 sequences, about 6% of them appearing once. CDR1 SGHRS and CDR2 YFSETQ come from the germline V gene. V lost 0 bases to trimming and J lost 2 bases; unmatched junction nucleotides: 4. The CDR3 covers 17 residues. This sample stems from a study of human T cells and chemical hapten exposure. About the study: A patient group, mainly female, showed alopecia areata, totalis or universalis.

General study findings and limits: Clustering by CDR3 similarity yielded significantly more large clusters from expanded TCRs than controls.

As to time point: patch test 2, 6 weeks after DPC sensitization. The treatment here: therapeutic diphenylcyclopropenone sensitization with weekly scalp DPC. Prior to application of each patch test, blood was drawn. The receptor's source is a woman under 30 with alopecia areata. Some clones in this sample may be carry-over from other donors' samples. Sequenced here: whole blood, sampled in connection with sensitization to the hapten diphenylcyclopropenone (DPC). V usage is TRBV5-1 and J usage is TRBJ2-5, with 13 positions matching TRBD2. CDR3: CASSLDGTSGAQETQYF. The CDR3 nucleotides read TGCGCCAGCAGCTTGGACGGGACTAGCGGGGCACAAGAGACCCAGTACTTC.